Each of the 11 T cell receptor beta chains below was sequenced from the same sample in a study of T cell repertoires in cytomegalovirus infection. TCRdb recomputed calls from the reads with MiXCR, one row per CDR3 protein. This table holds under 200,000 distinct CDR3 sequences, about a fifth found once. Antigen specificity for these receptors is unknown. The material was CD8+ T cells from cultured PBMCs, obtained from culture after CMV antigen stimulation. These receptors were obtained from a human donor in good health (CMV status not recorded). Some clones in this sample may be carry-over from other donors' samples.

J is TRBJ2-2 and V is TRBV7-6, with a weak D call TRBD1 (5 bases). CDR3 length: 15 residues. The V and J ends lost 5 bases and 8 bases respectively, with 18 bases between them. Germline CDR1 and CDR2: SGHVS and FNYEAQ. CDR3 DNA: TGTGCCAGCAGCCAAGACAGCACCCACCGAGGGGAGCTGTTTTTT. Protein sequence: CASSQDSTHRGELFF.

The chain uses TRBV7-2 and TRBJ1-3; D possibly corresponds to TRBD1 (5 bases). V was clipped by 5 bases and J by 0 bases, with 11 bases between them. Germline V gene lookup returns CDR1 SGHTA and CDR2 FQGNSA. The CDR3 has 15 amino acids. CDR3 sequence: CASSRGTISGNTIYF. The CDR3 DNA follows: TGTGCCAGCAGCCGCGGGACCATCTCTGGAAACACCATATATTTT.

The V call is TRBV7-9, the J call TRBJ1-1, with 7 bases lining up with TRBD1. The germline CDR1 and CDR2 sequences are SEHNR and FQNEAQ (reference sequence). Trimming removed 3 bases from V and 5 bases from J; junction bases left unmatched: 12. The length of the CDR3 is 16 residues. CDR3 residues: CASSFTTGSGETEAFF. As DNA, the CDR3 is TGTGCCAGCAGCTTTACGACAGGGTCTGGGGAGACTGAAGCTTTCTTT.

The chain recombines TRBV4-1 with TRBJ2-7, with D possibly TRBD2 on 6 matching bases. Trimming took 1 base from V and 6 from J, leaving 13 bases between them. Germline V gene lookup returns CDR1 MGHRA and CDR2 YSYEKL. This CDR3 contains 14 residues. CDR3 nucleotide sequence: TGCGCCAGCAGCCAAGGACTAGGAGGGAGCGAGCAGTACTTC. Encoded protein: CASSQGLGGSEQYF.

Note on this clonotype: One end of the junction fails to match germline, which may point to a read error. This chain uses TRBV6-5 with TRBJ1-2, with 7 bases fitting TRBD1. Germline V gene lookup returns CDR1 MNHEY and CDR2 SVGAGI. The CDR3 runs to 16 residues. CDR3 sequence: CARSTFRQGQNYGYTF. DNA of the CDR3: TGTGCCCGCAGTACCTTTCGACAGGGTCAGAACTATGGCTACACCTTC.

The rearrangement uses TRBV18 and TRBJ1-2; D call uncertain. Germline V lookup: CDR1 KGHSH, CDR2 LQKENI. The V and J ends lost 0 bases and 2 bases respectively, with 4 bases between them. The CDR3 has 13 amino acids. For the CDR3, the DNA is TGTGCCAGCTCACCACCGGGGAACTATGGCTACACCTTC. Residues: CASSPPGNYGYTF. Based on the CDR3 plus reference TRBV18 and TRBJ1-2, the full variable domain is NAGVMQNPRHLVRRRGQEARLRCSPMKGHSHVYWYRQLPEEGLKFMVYLQKENIIDESGMPKERFSAEFPKEGPSILRIQQVVRGDSAAYFCASSPPGNYGYTFGSGTRLTVV.

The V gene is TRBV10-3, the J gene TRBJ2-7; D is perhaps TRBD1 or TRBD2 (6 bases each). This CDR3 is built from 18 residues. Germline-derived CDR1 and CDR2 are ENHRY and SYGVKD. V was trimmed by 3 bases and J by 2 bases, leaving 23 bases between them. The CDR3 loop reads CAISDPQGWDLPTYEQYF. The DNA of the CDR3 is TGTGCCATCAGTGATCCACAGGGCTGGGACTTGCCAACCTACGAGCAGTACTTC.

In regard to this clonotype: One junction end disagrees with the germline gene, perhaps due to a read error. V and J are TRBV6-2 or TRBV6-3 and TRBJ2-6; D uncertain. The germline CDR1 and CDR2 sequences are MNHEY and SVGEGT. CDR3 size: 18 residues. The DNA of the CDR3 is TGTGCCCGCAGTTATTTCAGAGAAGATTTCTCTGGGGCCAACGTCCTGACTTTC. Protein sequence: CARSYFREDFSGANVLTF.

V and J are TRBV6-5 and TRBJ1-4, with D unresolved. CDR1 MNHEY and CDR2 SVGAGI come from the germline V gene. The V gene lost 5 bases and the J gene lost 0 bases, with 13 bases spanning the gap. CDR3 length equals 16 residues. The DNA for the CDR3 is TGTGCCAGCAGTCAAACCCTGAAGGCAACTAATGAAAAACTGTTTTTT. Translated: CASSQTLKATNEKLFF.

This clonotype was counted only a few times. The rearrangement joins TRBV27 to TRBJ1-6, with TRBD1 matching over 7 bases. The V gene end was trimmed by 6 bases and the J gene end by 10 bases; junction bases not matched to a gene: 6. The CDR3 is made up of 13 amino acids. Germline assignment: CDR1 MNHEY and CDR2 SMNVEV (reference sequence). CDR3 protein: CASSLQGGSPLHF. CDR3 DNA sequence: TGTGCCAGCAGCTTGCAGGGGGGATCACCCCTCCACTTT.

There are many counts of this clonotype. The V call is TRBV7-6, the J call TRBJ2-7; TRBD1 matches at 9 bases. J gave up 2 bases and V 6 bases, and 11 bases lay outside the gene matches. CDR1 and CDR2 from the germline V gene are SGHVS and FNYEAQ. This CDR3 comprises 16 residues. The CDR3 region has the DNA TGTGCCAGCAGTTGGGGGGGGACAGGGACCCCCTACGAGCAGTACTTC. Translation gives CASSWGGTGTPYEQYF. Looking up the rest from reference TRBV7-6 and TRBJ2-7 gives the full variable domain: GAGVSQSPRYKVTKRGQDVALRCDPISGHVSLYWYRQALGQGPEFLTYFNYEAQQDKSGLPNDRFSAERPEGSISTLTIQRTEQRDSAMYRCASSWGGTGTPYEQYFGPGTRLTVT.